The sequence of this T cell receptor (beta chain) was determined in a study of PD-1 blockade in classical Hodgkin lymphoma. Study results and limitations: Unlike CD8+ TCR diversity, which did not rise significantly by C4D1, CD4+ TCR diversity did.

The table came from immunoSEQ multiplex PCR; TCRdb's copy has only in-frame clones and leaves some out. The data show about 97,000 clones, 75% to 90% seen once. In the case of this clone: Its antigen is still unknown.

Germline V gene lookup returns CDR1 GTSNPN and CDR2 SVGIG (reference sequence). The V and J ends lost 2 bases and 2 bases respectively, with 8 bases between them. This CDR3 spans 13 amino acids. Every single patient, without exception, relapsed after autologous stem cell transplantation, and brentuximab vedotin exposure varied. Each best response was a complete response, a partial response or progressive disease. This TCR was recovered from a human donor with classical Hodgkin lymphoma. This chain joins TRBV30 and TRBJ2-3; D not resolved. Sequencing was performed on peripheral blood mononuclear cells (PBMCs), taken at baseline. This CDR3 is CAWSFYSTDTQYF. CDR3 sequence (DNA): TGTGCCTGGAGTTTCTACTCCACAGATACGCAGTATTTT.